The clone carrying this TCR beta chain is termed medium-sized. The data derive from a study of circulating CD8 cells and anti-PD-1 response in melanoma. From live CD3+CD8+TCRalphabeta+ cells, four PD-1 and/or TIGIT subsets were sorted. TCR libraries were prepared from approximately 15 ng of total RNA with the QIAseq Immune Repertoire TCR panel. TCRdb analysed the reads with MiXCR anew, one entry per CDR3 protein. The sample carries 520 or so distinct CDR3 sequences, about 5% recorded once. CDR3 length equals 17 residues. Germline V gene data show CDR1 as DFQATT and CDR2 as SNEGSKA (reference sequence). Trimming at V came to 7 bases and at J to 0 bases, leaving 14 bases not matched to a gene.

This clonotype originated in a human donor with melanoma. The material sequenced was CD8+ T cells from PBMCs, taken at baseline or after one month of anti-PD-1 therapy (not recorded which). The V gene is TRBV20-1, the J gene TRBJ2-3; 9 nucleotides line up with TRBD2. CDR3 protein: CSGGRSGSLTSTDTQYF. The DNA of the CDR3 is TGCAGTGGAGGGCGTAGCGGGAGCTTGACTAGCACAGATACGCAGTATTTT.